Following are 24 T cell receptor beta chains from one sample sequenced in a study of blood T cell repertoires in COVID-19. The data were produced by immunoSEQ multiplex PCR, yet TCRdb's version contains in-frame clones alone and is incomplete. Seen here are roughly 66,000 clones, around 82% observed once, and the top ten hold more than 6.5%. Material: peripheral blood. The receptors originated from a man between 60 and 75 years old with acute or convalescent COVID-19.

This clone was detected once. This chain connects TRBV6-5 to TRBJ1-5, with D perhaps TRBD1 (5 bases). From germline, CDR1 is MNHEY and CDR2 SVGAGI. This CDR3 spans 16 amino acids. The germline V and J ends were trimmed by 0 bases and 4 bases, with 13 bases remaining between them. The CDR3 region has the DNA TGTGCCAGCAGTTACTCGGAGGTCGGGGGAAATCAGCCCCAGCATTTT. Translated, it gives CASSYSEVGGNQPQHF.

The V gene is TRBV5-8, the J gene TRBJ1-2; D gene unclear. CDR3 size: 12 residues. Trimming stripped 4 bases from V and 1 base from J, with 5 bases between. Germline CDR1 is SGHTS and CDR2 is YDEGEE. The CDR3 DNA reads as TGTGCCAGCAGCCGGGTTAACTATGGCTACACCTTC. Its translation: CASSRVNYGYTF. Together with reference TRBV5-8 and TRBJ1-2, the CDR3 gives the full variable domain: EAGVTQSPTHLIKTRGQQATLRCSPISGHTSVYWYQQALGLGLQFLLWYDEGEERNRGNFPPRFSGRQFPNYSSELNVNALELEDSALYLCASSRVNYGYTFGSGTRLTVV.

V is TRBV14 and J is TRBJ2-5; D is perhaps TRBD2 (7 bases). The length of the CDR3 is 17 residues. CDR1 is SGHDN, CDR2 FVKESK, per germline. V lost 0 bases and J 1 base, leaving 15 bases between the germline ends. The CDR3 DNA is TGTGCCAGCAGCCAAGATCGGAGGGGGGGCCTCCAAGAGACCCAGTACTTC. As protein: CASSQDRRGGLQETQYF.

CDR3 loop: CASSPTGSSYNEQFF. The CDR3 DNA sequence: TGTGCCAGCAGTCCAACAGGGAGCTCCTACAATGAGCAGTTCTTC. The chain links TRBV6-5 to TRBJ2-1; D might be TRBD1 (6 bases). Germline loops: CDR1 MNHEY, CDR2 SVGAGI. The CDR3 has 15 residues. With 5 bases removed from V and 0 bases from J, the gap between germline ends came to 11 bases.

The chain recombines TRBV5-5 with TRBJ2-4; 13 bases map to TRBD2. This CDR3 comprises 16 residues. The J segment lost 7 bases and the V segment lost 4 bases, leaving 8 bases of the junction unmatched. The V gene's germline CDR1 is SGHKS and CDR2 YYEKEE (reference sequence). CDR3 sequence reads: CASSGRTSGGLNIQYF. In DNA form, the CDR3 reads TGTGCCAGCAGCGGAAGGACTAGCGGGGGACTTAACATTCAGTACTTC.

The CDR3 spells CASSFGYGYTF. CDR3 nucleotides: TGTGCCAGCAGCTTCGGGTATGGCTACACCTTC. The J gene is TRBJ1-2, the V gene TRBV5-4; D is ambiguous. Germline V lookup: CDR1 SGHNT, CDR2 YYREEE (reference sequence). This CDR3 spans 11 amino acids. Between the trimmed V and J ends, which lost 2 bases and 5 bases, there was a span of 4 bases.

The V and J genes are TRBV29-1 and TRBJ2-7; TRBD2 matches 9 bases. V trimming: 2 bases; J trimming: 8 bases; junction bases outside the gene matches: 10. Germline-derived CDR1 and CDR2 are SQVTM and ANQGSEA. This CDR3 is 14 amino acids long. DNA for the CDR3: TGCAGCGTTGAAAGCCCTAGCGGGGTCGGGAAGCAGTACTTC. Encoded protein: CSVESPSGVGKQYF.

The chain carries TRBV7-8 and TRBJ2-7; D may be TRBD2 (7 bases). The CDR3 has 15 amino acids. Trimming left V 8 bases short and J 4 bases short, with 21 bases between. Germline V lookup: CDR1 SGHVS, CDR2 FQNEAQ. CDR3 nucleotides: TGTGCCAGCTCCGGGGGAGGGGGAATTGGTTACGAGCAGTACTTC. Amino acid sequence: CASSGGGGIGYEQYF.

The sample holds a few counts of this clone. The chain has TRBV19 and TRBJ1-2; D gene ambiguous. V was pared by 5 bases and J by 7 bases, with 17 bases between. The CDR3 consists of 14 residues. Germline V gene sequence: CDR1 LNHDA, CDR2 SQIVND (reference sequence). CDR3 region: CASSAKTFEGGYTF. The DNA for the CDR3 is TGTGCCAGTAGTGCTAAGACATTCGAGGGTGGCTACACCTTC.

The rearrangement links TRBV4-2 to TRBJ2-5, with 12 bases aligning to TRBD2. This CDR3 is built from 18 residues. Germline CDR1 and CDR2: LGHNA and YNFKEQ. V shed 0 bases, J shed 2 bases, and the junction held 7 bases outside the gene matches. The CDR3 DNA reads TGTGCCAGCAGCCAAGAGCTAGCGGGGGGGCCGGAGCAAGAGACCCAGTACTTC. It is translated as CASSQELAGGPEQETQYF.

The rearrangement links TRBV21-1 to TRBJ1-3. TRBV21-1 is a pseudogene segment. The CDR3 is 16 residues long. The CDR3 loop reads CATLRFARLSGNTIYF. In DNA, the CDR3 is TGTGCCACCCTTAGATTCGCGCGACTCTCTGGAAACACCATATATTTT.

The rearrangement uses TRBV5-1 and TRBJ2-2, with 11 bases fitting TRBD1. Germline-derived CDR1 and CDR2 are SGHRS and YFSETQ. CDR3 length: 16 residues. V dropped 4 bases and J dropped 0; count of bases not matched to a gene: 2. The CDR3 region has the DNA TGCGCCAGCAGCGGACAGGGGGCGGCGAACACCGGGGAGCTGTTTTTT. Translating gives CASSGQGAANTGELFF. Filled out from reference TRBV5-1 and TRBJ2-2, the complete variable domain reads KAGVTQTPRYLIKTRGQQVTLSCSPISGHRSVSWYQQTPGQGLQFLFEYFSETQRNKGNFPGRFSGRQFSNSRSEMNVSTLELGDSALYLCASSGQGAANTGELFFGEGSRLTVL.

This clone was seen a single time. The rearrangement uses TRBV19 and TRBJ1-4; 7 bases map to TRBD1. Germline loops: CDR1 LNHDA, CDR2 SQIVND (reference sequence). V was pared by 6 bases and J by 6 bases, with 16 bases of the junction left unmatched. The CDR3 has 17 residues. CDR3 amino acids: CASRRGQGGIYDEKLFF. Here the CDR3 DNA reads TGTGCCAGTAGGAGGGGGCAGGGAGGTATATACGATGAAAAACTGTTTTTT.

This chain links TRBV7-2 with TRBJ1-6; D not resolved. The CDR3 contains 16 residues. The germline V gene encodes CDR1 SGHTA and CDR2 FQGNSA. With 1 base removed from V and 7 bases from J, the gap between germline ends came to 14 bases. CDR3 sequence reads: CASSLVGGPENSPLHF. CDR3 nucleotides: TGTGCCAGCAGCTTAGTTGGAGGCCCTGAGAATTCACCCCTCCACTTT.

This clone has a handful of counts. The chain has TRBV5-1 and TRBJ2-3, with TRBD1 identical over 8 bases. Per germline, CDR1 SGHRS and CDR2 YFSETQ. The CDR3 contains 16 residues. Trimming removed 6 bases from V and 0 bases from J; junction bases left unmatched: 9. CDR3 sequence: CASKQGDRGSTDTQYF. CDR3 in DNA: TGCGCCAGCAAACAGGGTGACAGGGGTAGCACAGATACGCAGTATTTT.

The V call is TRBV11-2, the J call TRBJ2-1; 9 positions agree with TRBD1. CDR1 and CDR2 (germline): SGHAT, FQNNGV. V trimming: 2 bases; J trimming: 5 bases; junction bases outside the gene matches: 4. This CDR3 is 15 amino acids long. In nucleotides, the CDR3 is TGTGCCAGCAGCTTAAGGGACAGGGCGGACAATGAGCAGTTCTTC. Its protein product is CASSLRDRADNEQFF.

The chain recombines TRBV5-1 with TRBJ1-1; the D gene is possibly TRBD1 (6 bases). Trimming pared 1 base from V and 0 bases from J, leaving 10 bases between. The CDR3 consists of 15 residues. Germline V CDR1 and CDR2: SGHRS, YFSETQ. The CDR3 nucleotides read TGCGCCAGCAGCTTGATGACAGGAGTGAACACTGAAGCTTTCTTT. Protein sequence: CASSLMTGVNTEAFF.

The chain carries TRBV6-5 and TRBJ1-1, with 8 bases lining up with TRBD1. J gave up 6 bases and V 4 bases, and 10 bases lay outside the gene matches. In germline, CDR1 is MNHEY, CDR2 SVGAGI. CDR3 length: 15 amino acids. The chain's CDR3 is CASSSPRTGLPEAFF. The DNA for the CDR3 is TGTGCCAGCAGTTCCCCTCGGACAGGGCTACCTGAAGCTTTCTTT.

The J gene is TRBJ2-7, the V gene TRBV30; 9 bases map to TRBD1. Looked up from germline, CDR1 is GTSNPN and CDR2 is SVGIG (reference sequence). V trimming: 3 bases; J trimming: 5 bases; junction bases outside the gene matches: 5. The CDR3 is made up of 13 amino acids. CDR3 nucleotide sequence: TGTGCCTGGAGCCACCGGGACAGGGACGAGCAGTACTTC. The encoded protein is CAWSHRDRDEQYF.

The chain employs TRBV10-3 and TRBJ2-5, with 8 nucleotides matching TRBD2. Germline V gene data show CDR1 as ENHRY and CDR2 as SYGVKD. Germline trimming cut 6 bases from V and 5 bases from J; bases unmatched to any gene: 8. The CDR3 is 14 amino acids. DNA for the CDR3: TGTGCCATCAGCCCTACCGGCGGGGGGGAGACCCAGTACTTC. Amino acid sequence: CAISPTGGGETQYF.

The J gene is TRBJ2-5, the V gene TRBV30; 10 positions match TRBD2. The germline gives CDR1 GTSNPN, CDR2 SVGIG (reference sequence). The CDR3 sequence is 17 residues long. J was trimmed by 5 bases and V by 0 bases; bases with no gene match: 12. For the CDR3, the DNA is TGTGCCTGGAGTGTACTATCAGCGGGGGGGTCCGTGGAGACCCAGTACTTC. Its protein is CAWSVLSAGGSVETQYF.

The rearrangement joins TRBV6-5 to TRBJ2-7; the D is unclear. CDR1 is MNHEY, CDR2 SVGAGI, per germline. V was shortened by 6 bases and J by 5 bases, with 8 bases between the two germline ends. The CDR3 is made up of 11 amino acids. This CDR3 reads CASRSINEQYF. CDR3 sequence (DNA): TGTGCCAGCAGGTCTATCAACGAGCAGTACTTC.

J is TRBJ1-1 and V is TRBV11-2, with TRBD1 identical over 7 bases. J lost 4 bases, V lost 2 bases, and 7 bases had no gene match. The CDR3 spans 15 residues. In germline, CDR1 is SGHAT, CDR2 FQNNGV. CDR3 coding DNA: TGTGCCAGCAGCTTACAAACGACAGGGACCACTGAAGCTTTCTTT. Its protein is CASSLQTTGTTEAFF. Full variable domain (missing parts from reference TRBV11-2 and TRBJ1-1): EAGVAQSPRYKIIEKRQSVAFWCNPISGHATLYWYQQILGQGPKLLIQFQNNGVVDDSQLPKDRFSAERLKGVDSTLKIQPAKLEDSAVYLCASSLQTTGTTEAFFGQGTRLTVV.

The chain links TRBV29-1 to TRBJ2-7, with D possibly being TRBD1 (6 bases). Germline CDR1 SQVTM, CDR2 ANQGSEA. This CDR3 is 12 amino acids long. V was trimmed by 5 bases and J by 0 bases, leaving 8 bases between them. CDR3: CSVTGSSYEQYF. In nucleotides, the CDR3 is TGCAGCGTTACAGGGAGCTCCTACGAGCAGTACTTC.